These T cell receptor beta chains were read from a single sample in a study of regulatory T cells in long-lasting Graves disease. One entry per CDR3 protein, called by TCRdb with MiXCR from the multiplex PCR reads. This table holds about 380,000 distinct CDR3 sequences, about 14% found once. The starting material was peripheral blood mononuclear cells (PBMCs), obtained at new diagnosis, from a patient treated with antithyroid drugs. The receptors originated from a female donor with Graves disease. Each CDR3 is given with its conserved first and last residue. A D gene is named only where the DNA matches it firmly. Not every row has a clone size; where given, it reads once, few, many or a size class.

j_gene	v_gene	d_gene	abundance	CDR3nt	CDR3aa
TRBJ2-2	TRBV7-9	.	few	TGTGCCAGCAGCGCACAGAACACCGGGGAGCTGTTTTTT	CASSAQNTGELFF
TRBJ2-7	TRBV28	TRBD2	.	TGTGCCAGCAGTTTTGCGGGAGCCCCTCAAATACCCTCCTACGAGCAGTACTTC	CASSFAGAPQIPSYEQYF
TRBJ2-3	TRBV6-2/TRBV6-3	TRBD2	once	TGTGCCAGCACCCGTAGCGCGGGAGGGTTGAGTACGCAGTATTTT	CASTRSAGGLSTQYF
TRBJ1-5	TRBV10-3	.	few	TGTGCCAGCAGTTACAGGGTTGGAGAGCCCCAGCATTTT	CASSYRVGEPQHF
TRBJ1-6	TRBV3-1	TRBD1	many	TGTGCCAGCAGCCAAGACCGATTCAGGACAGGACTGAATTCACCCCTCCACTTT	CASSQDRFRTGLNSPLHF
TRBJ1-5	TRBV20-1	.	many	TGCAGTGCTTCCGACAAACACTTGAGTCAGCCCCAGCATTTT	CSASDKHLSQPQHF
TRBJ2-3	TRBV6-5	TRBD2	.	TGTGCCAGCAGTTACCTAAGACTAGCGGGAGCAGATACGCAGTATTTT	CASSYLRLAGADTQYF
TRBJ1-1	TRBV10-3	.	.	TGTGCCATCATGGACCGGGAAACTGAAGCTTTCTTT	CAIMDRETEAFF
TRBJ2-1	TRBV7-9	.	many	TGTGCCAGCAGCAGACCAGACTACTACAATGAGCAGTTCTTC	CASSRPDYYNEQFF
TRBJ1-5	TRBV7-2	.	few	TGTGCCAGCAGCATAGTGGGGTATAGCAATCAGCCCCAGCATTTT	CASSIVGYSNQPQHF
TRBJ2-5	TRBV6-1	TRBD2	few	TGTGCCAGCCTAAGTGGGACTAGCGGCAGACATCTAGAGACCCAGTACTTC	CASLSGTSGRHLETQYF
TRBJ1-4	TRBV7-6	.	many	TGTGCCAGCAGCTTAGGGGGTGGGTTTGCGGAAAAACTGTTTTTT	CASSLGGGFAEKLFF
TRBJ1-2	TRBV6-1	.	many	TGTGCCAGCAGCCAGACCCAGAGATATGGCTACACCTTC	CASSQTQRYGYTF
TRBJ1-1	TRBV19	.	once	TGTGCCAGCTTATCCTATTGGGGGGGAGCTTTCTTT	CASLSYWGGAFF
TRBJ1-2	TRBV12-3/TRBV12-4	TRBD1	many	TGTGCCAGCAGTTTGGAGACAGGGGGTAACTATGGCTACACCTTC	CASSLETGGNYGYTF
TRBJ2-2	TRBV7-9	TRBD1	.	TGTGCCAGCACCCGACAGGGAAGGACCGGGGAGCTGTTTTTT	CASTRQGRTGELFF
TRBJ2-2	TRBV5-1	TRBD2	many	TGCGCCAGCAGCTTGTTAACTAGCGGGGGAAACACCGGGGAGCTGTTTTTT	CASSLLTSGGNTGELFF
TRBJ2-7	TRBV10-3	.	.	TGTGCCATCAGTGAAGCAGGGTCGTCCTACGAGCAGTACTTC	CAISEAGSSYEQYF
TRBJ2-7	TRBV20-1	.	few	TGCAGTGCTAGTCCGACCGGGGCAGCCCTTCTTGGATCCGAGCAGTACTTC	CSASPTGAALLGSEQYF
TRBJ1-1	TRBV12-3/TRBV12-4	.	.	TGTGCCACTGGGCAGATTGAAGCTTTCTTT	CATGQIEAFF
TRBJ2-1	TRBV6-1	TRBD2	many	TGTGCCAGCAGGCGACTAGCCGTTACCAATGAGCAGTTCTTC	CASRRLAVTNEQFF
TRBJ1-5	TRBV15	.	.	TGTGCCACCAGCGGGAGCCTGGATGCTTATAGCAATCAGCCCCAGCATTTT	CATSGSLDAYSNQPQHF
TRBJ1-2	TRBV7-2	TRBD1	many	TGTGCCAGCAGCTTAGCCCCCCGACAGGGAGGCTATGGCTACACCTTC	CASSLAPRQGGYGYTF
TRBJ2-3	TRBV2	.	many	TGTGCCAGCAGTGAAGAACATCAGGGGTTAAGGGCAGATACGCAGTATTTT	CASSEEHQGLRADTQYF
TRBJ2-5	TRBV7-3	TRBD2	.	TGTGCCAGCAGCCTAGCGGGGGGCCAGCGGGCGGAGACCCAGTACTTC	CASSLAGGQRAETQYF